The 24 T cell receptor beta chains reported below all come from one sample, sequenced in a study of graft-versus-host responses after intestinal transplantation. Profiled with immunoSEQ multiplex PCR; TCRdb holds only in-frame clones, not every one. The repertoire holds fewer than 10,000 clones, with 88% as singletons. Source: PBMCs, taken approximately 240 days after intestinal transplant. These receptors were taken from a human patient who received an intestinal transplant, so some T cells may come from the graft donor.

J is TRBJ2-7 and V is TRBV4-2; 7 bases are shared with TRBD1. Germline CDR1 and CDR2: LGHNA and YNFKEQ. V gave up 4 bases and J gave up 3 bases; unmatched junction bases: 9. The CDR3 runs to 15 residues. This CDR3 is CASSPYRGLYYEQYF. The CDR3, as DNA: TGTGCCAGCAGCCCATACAGGGGCTTATACTACGAGCAGTACTTC.

The gene calls are TRBV2 and TRBJ2-5, with a tentative D call TRBD2 (5 bases). The CDR3 sequence is 15 residues long. CDR1 is SNHLY, CDR2 FYNNEI, per germline. V was clipped by 4 bases and J by 0 bases, with 12 bases between them. The CDR3 nucleotides read TGTGCCAGCAGTGTTAGTTCGGGATACCAAGAGACCCAGTACTTC. Translated, it gives CASSVSSGYQETQYF. The full variable domain, with the rest looked up from reference TRBV2 and TRBJ2-5, is EPEVTQTPSHQVTQMGQEVILRCVPISNHLYFYWYRQILGQKVEFLVSFYNNEISEKSEIFDDQFSVERPDGSNFTLKIRSTKLEDSAMYFCASSVSSGYQETQYFGPGTRLLVL.

The chain combines TRBV7-9 with TRBJ1-5, with D perhaps matching TRBD1 (5 bases). Germline assignment: CDR1 SEHNR and CDR2 FQNEAQ (reference sequence). The germline V and J ends were trimmed by 8 bases and 5 bases, with 13 bases remaining between them. This CDR3 spans 13 amino acids. Here the CDR3 DNA reads TGTGCCAGCGGCTATGGAGGGGATCAGCCCCAGCATTTT. Translation gives CASGYGGDQPQHF.

This chain links TRBV4-1 with TRBJ1-1; D remains unclear. Germline CDR1 MGHRA, CDR2 YSYEKL. The CDR3 has 15 residues. V lost 2 bases to trimming and J lost 5 bases, with 15 bases between them. CDR3 in amino acids: CASSQYNSRWTEAFF. The CDR3 coding sequence is TGCGCCAGCAGCCAATATAACAGTAGGTGGACTGAAGCTTTCTTT.

The CDR3 bases are TGTGCCAGCAGCCCGTTAGGGACAGGGAATGAAAAACTGTTTTTT. Translated, it gives CASSPLGTGNEKLFF. The chain links TRBV14 to TRBJ1-4; 9 nucleotides align to TRBD1. With 4 bases clipped from V and 5 bases from J, the junction kept 5 bases outside the gene matches. Germline CDR1 reads SGHDN; CDR2 reads FVKESK. This CDR3 contains 15 residues.

This clone was seen a handful of times. The chain carries TRBV27 and TRBJ2-1; D might be TRBD2 (5 bases). The V end was cut by 5 bases, the J end by 1 base, with 6 bases between. The CDR3 contains 13 residues. Germline V gene data show CDR1 as MNHEY and CDR2 as SMNVEV (reference sequence). CDR3 amino acids: CASSTRSYNEQFF. The CDR3 nucleotides read TGTGCCAGCAGTACTAGATCCTACAATGAGCAGTTCTTC.

The chain couples TRBV28 to TRBJ2-3; 10 bases are a match to TRBD2. From germline, CDR1 is MDHEN and CDR2 SYDVKM. This CDR3 has 16 amino acids. V dropped 5 bases and J dropped 7; count of bases not matched to a gene: 12. The CDR3: CASSPPSGSSGYTQYF. CDR3 DNA: TGTGCCAGCAGTCCCCCTAGCGGGAGTTCCGGATATACGCAGTATTTT.

This rearrangement joins TRBV7-3 to TRBJ2-5; D is possibly TRBD1 (6 bases). Germline V gene data show CDR1 as SGHTA and CDR2 as FQGTGA. The CDR3 totals 15 residues. V lost 4 bases and J 3 bases, leaving 15 bases between the germline ends. In nucleotides, the CDR3 is TGTGCCAGCAGCTCCGGAACATCAGGGGAAGAGACCCAGTACTTC. This codes for CASSSGTSGEETQYF.

The chain has TRBV18 and TRBJ2-4; D not certain. Looked up from germline, CDR1 is KGHSH and CDR2 is LQKENI. Trimming removed 3 bases from V and 2 bases from J, with 8 bases in between. CDR3 length: 14 residues. CDR3 DNA: TGTGCCAGCTCACCGGGATTTACCAAAAACATTCAGTACTTC. Its protein product is CASSPGFTKNIQYF.

This clone has a handful of counts. The gene calls are TRBV14 and TRBJ2-7; D gene uncertain. CDR3 size: 12 residues. Trimming took 1 base from V and 3 from J, leaving 4 bases between them. CDR1 and CDR2 from the germline V gene are SGHDN and FVKESK. CDR3 amino acids: CASSQANYEQYF. The DNA of the CDR3 is TGTGCCAGCAGCCAAGCTAACTACGAGCAGTACTTC.

V is TRBV2 and J is TRBJ1-1, with TRBD1 matching over 7 bases. V was clipped by 3 bases and J by 0 bases; unmatched bases: 4. Germline CDR1 SNHLY, CDR2 FYNNEI. The CDR3 is made up of 15 amino acids. DNA of the CDR3: TGTGCCAGCAGTGATCCAGGGGGATTGAACACTGAAGCTTTCTTT. This codes for CASSDPGGLNTEAFF.

The genes are TRBV27 and TRBJ2-7; D gene ambiguous. The CDR3 is made up of 16 amino acids. V lost 1 base and J 6 bases, leaving 19 bases between the germline ends. Germline V gives CDR1 MNHEY, CDR2 SMNVEV (reference sequence). CDR3 protein: CASSLYRYSRGSEQYF. In DNA, the CDR3 is TGTGCCAGCAGTTTATATCGGTACTCCCGAGGTTCCGAGCAGTACTTC.

V gene TRBV6-5 combines with J gene TRBJ2-7, with D perhaps matching TRBD1 or TRBD2 (5 bases each). Trimming pared 2 bases from V and 2 bases from J, leaving 13 bases between. This CDR3 is built from 15 residues. Germline assignment: CDR1 MNHEY and CDR2 SVGAGI. CDR3 DNA: TGTGCCAGCAGTTACGTGGGGGTACCCACCTACGAGCAGTACTTC. Protein: CASSYVGVPTYEQYF.

This clone was seen more than once but under ten times. This chain uses TRBV6-4 with TRBJ2-2; D not resolved. The CDR3 contains 13 residues. The V gene lost 0 bases and the J gene lost 4 bases, with 3 bases spanning the gap. CDR1 MRHNA and CDR2 SNTAGT come from the germline V gene. The CDR3: CASSDSGTGELFF. CDR3 sequence (DNA): TGTGCCAGCAGTGACTCGGGCACCGGGGAGCTGTTTTTT.

The chain joins TRBV6-5 to TRBJ2-7; 12 bases are shared with TRBD2. Losses at the gene ends were 5 bases for V and 4 bases for J; bases not matched to a gene: 6. The CDR3 runs 15 residues. Germline V gene data show CDR1 as MNHEY and CDR2 as SVGAGI. Here the CDR3 DNA reads TGTGCCAGCAGTCTAGCGACTAGCGGGAGTTACGAGCAGTACTTC. Its translation: CASSLATSGSYEQYF.

The V and J genes are TRBV5-1 and TRBJ2-7, with D unclear. The CDR3 is made up of 14 amino acids. In germline, CDR1 is SGHRS, CDR2 YFSETQ. V dropped 1 base and J dropped 1 base, with 9 bases sitting between them. The CDR3 nucleotides are TGCGCCAGCAGCTTGTGGTACGGTTCCTACGAGCAGTACTTC. Residues: CASSLWYGSYEQYF.

This chain connects TRBV25-1 to TRBJ2-3; TRBD2 matches at 12 bases. The CDR3 runs 16 residues. The J segment lost 0 bases and the V segment lost 2 bases, leaving 0 bases of the junction unmatched. Germline V gene lookup returns CDR1 MGHDK and CDR2 SYGVNS. Here the CDR3 DNA reads TGTGCCAGCAGTGAAGGGACTAGCGGGAGCACAGATACGCAGTATTTT. Its translation: CASSEGTSGSTDTQYF.

Turning to this clone: The junction departs from the called germline gene at one end, perhaps through a read error. The chain carries TRBV7-7 and TRBJ2-1, with 10 bases that match TRBD2. Germline CDR1 SSHAT, CDR2 FNYEAQ (reference sequence). CDR3 length equals 16 residues. This CDR3 is CASSSDLAGEGNEQFF. The CDR3 DNA follows: TGTGCTAGCAGCTCGGACCTAGCGGGAGAGGGAAATGAGCAGTTCTTC.

The chain carries TRBV28 and TRBJ2-1, with D possibly being TRBD1 (5 bases). This CDR3 comprises 11 residues. Trimming left V 5 bases short and J 7 bases short, with 6 bases between. Germline V lookup: CDR1 MDHEN, CDR2 SYDVKM. CDR3 region: CASSRGNEQFF. CDR3 DNA: TGTGCCAGCAGTAGGGGAAATGAGCAGTTCTTC. Complete variable domain (other parts from reference TRBV28 and TRBJ2-1): DVKVTQSSRYLVKRTGEKVFLECVQDMDHENMFWYRQDPGLGLRLIYFSYDVKMKEKGDIPEGYSVSREKKERFSLILESASTNQTSMYLCASSRGNEQFFGPGTRLTVL.

This clone is a singleton in its sample. The V call is TRBV19, the J call TRBJ1-6; maybe TRBD1 (5 bases). The germline gives CDR1 LNHDA, CDR2 SQIVND (reference sequence). V was trimmed by 6 bases and J by 4 bases, leaving 10 bases between them. This CDR3 spans 14 amino acids. CDR3 residues: CASRTGPYNSPLHF. The CDR3 DNA reads TGTGCCAGTAGAACGGGGCCTTATAATTCACCCCTCCACTTT.

The J gene is TRBJ2-7, the V gene TRBV28; 8 nucleotides line up with TRBD2. This CDR3 contains 14 residues. Germline values: CDR1 MDHEN, CDR2 SYDVKM. V trimming: 7 bases; J trimming: 0 bases; junction bases outside the gene matches: 5. CDR3 sequence (DNA): TGTGCCAGCACCCAAGCGGGGGACTCCTACGAGCAGTACTTC. Protein: CASTQAGDSYEQYF.

The V and J genes are TRBV30 and TRBJ2-3, with 10 bases aligning to TRBD2. This CDR3 has 14 residues. Germline values: CDR1 GTSNPN, CDR2 SVGIG (reference sequence). V shed 8 bases, J shed 1 base, and the junction held 6 bases outside the gene matches. Written as DNA, the CDR3 is TGTGCCGGCGAAAGCGGGAGGGGCACAGATACGCAGTATTTT. Translation gives CAGESGRGTDTQYF.

The chain uses TRBV25-1 and TRBJ2-5, with D hard to call. Germline lookup yields CDR1 MGHDK and CDR2 SYGVNS. Trimming cost V 2 bases and J 5 bases, with 18 bases left between them. This CDR3 is 16 amino acids long. Written as DNA, the CDR3 is TGTGCCAGCAGTGAAAGTGCAGGTCTAGTGGGGGAGACCCAGTACTTC. This translates into CASSESAGLVGETQYF.

V gene TRBV27 combines with J gene TRBJ2-2, with D perhaps TRBD2 (5 bases). Germline values: CDR1 MNHEY, CDR2 SMNVEV (reference sequence). This CDR3 contains 14 residues. Trimming left V 2 bases short and J 1 base short, with 5 bases between. The CDR3 nucleotides read TGTGCCAGCAGTTTAGCGGGGAACACCGGGGAGCTGTTTTTT. It is translated as CASSLAGNTGELFF.